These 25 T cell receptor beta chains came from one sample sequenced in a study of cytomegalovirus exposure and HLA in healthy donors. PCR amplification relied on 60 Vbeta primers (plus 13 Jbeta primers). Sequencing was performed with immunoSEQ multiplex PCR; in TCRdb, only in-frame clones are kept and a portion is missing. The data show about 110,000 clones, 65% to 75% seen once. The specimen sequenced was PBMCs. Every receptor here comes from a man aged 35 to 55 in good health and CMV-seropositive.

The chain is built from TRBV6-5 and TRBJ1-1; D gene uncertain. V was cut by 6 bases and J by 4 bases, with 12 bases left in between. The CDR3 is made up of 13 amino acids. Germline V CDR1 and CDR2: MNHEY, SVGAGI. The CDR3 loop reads CASRPPAITEAFF. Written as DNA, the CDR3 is TGTGCCAGCAGACCCCCAGCGATCACTGAAGCTTTCTTT.

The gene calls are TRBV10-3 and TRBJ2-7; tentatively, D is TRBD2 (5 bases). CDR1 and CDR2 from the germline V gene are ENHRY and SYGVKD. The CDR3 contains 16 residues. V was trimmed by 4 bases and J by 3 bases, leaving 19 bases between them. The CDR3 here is CAISGIQVIGSYEQYF. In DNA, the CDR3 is TGTGCCATCAGTGGAATCCAGGTCATTGGGAGCTACGAGCAGTACTTC.

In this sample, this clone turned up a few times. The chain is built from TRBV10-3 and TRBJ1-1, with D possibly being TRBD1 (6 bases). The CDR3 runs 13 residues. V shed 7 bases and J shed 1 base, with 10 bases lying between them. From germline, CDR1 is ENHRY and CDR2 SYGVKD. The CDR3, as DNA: TGTGCCATCACTCGGGGGGCGAACACTGAAGCTTTCTTT. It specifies CAITRGANTEAFF.

The CDR3: CASSLFSGAKNIQYF. Written as DNA, the CDR3 is TGTGCCAGCAGCTTGTTTAGCGGAGCCAAAAACATTCAGTACTTC. The rearrangement links TRBV7-3 to TRBJ2-4; perhaps TRBD2 as D (6 bases). Trimming removed 3 bases at V and 0 bases at J, with 9 bases between. This CDR3 comprises 15 residues. Germline lookup yields CDR1 SGHTA and CDR2 FQGTGA.

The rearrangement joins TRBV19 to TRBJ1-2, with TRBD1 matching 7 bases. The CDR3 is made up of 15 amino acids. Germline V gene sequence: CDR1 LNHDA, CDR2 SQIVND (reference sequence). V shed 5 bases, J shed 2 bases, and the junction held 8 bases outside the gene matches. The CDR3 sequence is CASSFAAGGNYGYTF. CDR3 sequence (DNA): TGTGCCAGTAGTTTCGCGGCAGGGGGGAACTATGGCTACACCTTC.

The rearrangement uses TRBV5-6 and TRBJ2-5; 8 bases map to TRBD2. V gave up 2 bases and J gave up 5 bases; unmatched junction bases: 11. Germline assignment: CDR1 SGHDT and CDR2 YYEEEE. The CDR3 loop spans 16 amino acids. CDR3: CASSFSREGLWETQYF. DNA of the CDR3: TGTGCCAGCAGCTTTAGTCGGGAGGGCCTCTGGGAGACCCAGTACTTC.

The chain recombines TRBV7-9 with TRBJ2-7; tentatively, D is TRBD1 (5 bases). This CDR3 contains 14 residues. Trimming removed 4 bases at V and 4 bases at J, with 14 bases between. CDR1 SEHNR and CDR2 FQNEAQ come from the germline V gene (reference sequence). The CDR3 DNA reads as TGTGCCAGCAGCTCCTCAGGGAAATGGTACGAGCAGTACGTC. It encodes CASSSSGKWYEQYV.

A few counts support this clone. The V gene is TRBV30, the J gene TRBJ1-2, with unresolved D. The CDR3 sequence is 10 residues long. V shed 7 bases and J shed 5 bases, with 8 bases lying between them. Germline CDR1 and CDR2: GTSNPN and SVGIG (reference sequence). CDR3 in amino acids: CASRRYGYTF. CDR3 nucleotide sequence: TGTGCCTCCCGGCGGTATGGCTACACCTTC.

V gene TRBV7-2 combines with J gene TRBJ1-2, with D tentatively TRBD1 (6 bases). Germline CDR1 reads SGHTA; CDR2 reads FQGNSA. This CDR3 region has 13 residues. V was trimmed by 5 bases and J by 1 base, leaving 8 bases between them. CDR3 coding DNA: TGTGCCAGCAGCCCAGGGGTTAACTATGGCTACACCTTC. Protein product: CASSPGVNYGYTF.

CDR3 coding DNA: TGTGCCAGCAGCTTAAACCCGGACAGGGCAGAGACCCAGTACTTC. The encoded protein is CASSLNPDRAETQYF. This rearrangement joins TRBV11-2 to TRBJ2-5; 8 bases line up with TRBD1. The CDR3 is 15 amino acids. Trimming took 2 bases from V and 4 from J; bases not matched to a gene: 6. Germline V CDR1 and CDR2: SGHAT, FQNNGV.

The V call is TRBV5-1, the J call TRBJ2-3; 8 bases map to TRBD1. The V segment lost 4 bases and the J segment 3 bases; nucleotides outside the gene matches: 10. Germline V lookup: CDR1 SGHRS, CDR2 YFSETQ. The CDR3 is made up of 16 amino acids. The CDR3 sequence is CASSTSGGKGTDTQYF. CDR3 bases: TGCGCCAGCAGCACCTCAGGGGGCAAGGGGACAGATACGCAGTATTTT.

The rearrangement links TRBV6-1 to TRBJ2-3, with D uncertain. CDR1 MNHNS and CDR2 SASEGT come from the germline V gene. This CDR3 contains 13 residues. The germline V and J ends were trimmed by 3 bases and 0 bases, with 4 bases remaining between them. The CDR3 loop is CASSDQSTDTQYF. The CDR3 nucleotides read TGTGCCAGCAGTGACCAAAGCACAGATACGCAGTATTTT.

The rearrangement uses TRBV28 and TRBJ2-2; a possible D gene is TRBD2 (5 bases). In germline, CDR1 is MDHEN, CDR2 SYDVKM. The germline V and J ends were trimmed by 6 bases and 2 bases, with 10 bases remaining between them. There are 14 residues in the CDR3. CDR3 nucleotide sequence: TGTGCCAGCAGCCTGGGAGTAAACACCGGGGAGCTGTTTTTT. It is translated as CASSLGVNTGELFF. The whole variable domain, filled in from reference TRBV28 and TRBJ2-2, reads DVKVTQSSRYLVKRTGEKVFLECVQDMDHENMFWYRQDPGLGLRLIYFSYDVKMKEKGDIPEGYSVSREKKERFSLILESASTNQTSMYLCASSLGVNTGELFFGEGSRLTVL.

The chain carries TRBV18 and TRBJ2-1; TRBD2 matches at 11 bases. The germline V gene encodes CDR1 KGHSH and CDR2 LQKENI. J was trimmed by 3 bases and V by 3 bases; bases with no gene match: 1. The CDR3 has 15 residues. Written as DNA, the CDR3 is TGTGCCAGCTCACCTACTAGCGGGAGCTACAATGAGCAGTTCTTC. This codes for CASSPTSGSYNEQFF.

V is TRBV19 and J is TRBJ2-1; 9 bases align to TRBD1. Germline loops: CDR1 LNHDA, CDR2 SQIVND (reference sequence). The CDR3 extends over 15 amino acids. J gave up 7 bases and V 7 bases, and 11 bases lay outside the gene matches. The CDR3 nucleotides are TGTGCCAGTAACACGGGACAGGGAGTTACAAATGAGCAGTTCTTC. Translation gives CASNTGQGVTNEQFF. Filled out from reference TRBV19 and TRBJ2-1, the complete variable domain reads DGGITQSPKYLFRKEGQNVTLSCEQNLNHDAMYWYRQDPGQGLRLIYYSQIVNDFQKGDIAEGYSVSREKKESFPLTVTSAQKNPTAFYLCASNTGQGVTNEQFFGPGTRLTVL.

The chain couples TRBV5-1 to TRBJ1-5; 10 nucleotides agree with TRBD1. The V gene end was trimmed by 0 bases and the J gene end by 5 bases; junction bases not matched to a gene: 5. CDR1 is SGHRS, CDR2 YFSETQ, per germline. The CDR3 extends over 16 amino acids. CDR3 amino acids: CASSLEPGQGHQPQHF. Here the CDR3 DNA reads TGCGCCAGCAGCTTGGAACCGGGACAGGGGCATCAGCCCCAGCATTTT.

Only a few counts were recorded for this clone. In nucleotides, the CDR3 is TGCGCCAGCAGCGCCGAGGGGGAATCCTACAATGAGCAGTTCTTC. This codes for CASSAEGESYNEQFF. The gene calls are TRBV5-1 and TRBJ2-1, with a tentative D call TRBD1 (6 bases). The CDR3 is made up of 15 amino acids. Trimming removed 4 bases from V and 1 base from J, with 12 bases in between. Germline V gene lookup returns CDR1 SGHRS and CDR2 YFSETQ.

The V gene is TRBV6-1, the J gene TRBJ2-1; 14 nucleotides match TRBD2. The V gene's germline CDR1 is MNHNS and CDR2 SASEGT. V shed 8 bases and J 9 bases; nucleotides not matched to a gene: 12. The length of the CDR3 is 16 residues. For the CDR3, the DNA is TGTGCCAGCGGGGAAGGGACTAGCGGGAGATTGGGTGAGCAGTTCTTC. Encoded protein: CASGEGTSGRLGEQFF.

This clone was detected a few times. CDR3 loop: CATSRARTEEQYV. CDR3 nucleotides: TGTGCCACCAGCAGAGCAAGGACAGAAGAGCAGTACGTC. This chain links TRBV15 with TRBJ2-7, with D possibly TRBD1 on 6 matching bases. Germline-derived CDR1 and CDR2 are LNHNV and YYDKDF (reference sequence). The CDR3 spans 13 residues. The V end lost 1 base, the J end lost 7 bases, and 11 bases lay between the germline ends.

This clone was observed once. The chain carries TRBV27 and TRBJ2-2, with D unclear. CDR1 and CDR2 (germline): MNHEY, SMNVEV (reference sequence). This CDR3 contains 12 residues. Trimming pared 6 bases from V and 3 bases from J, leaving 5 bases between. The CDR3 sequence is CASSDYTGELFF. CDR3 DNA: TGTGCCAGCAGCGACTACACCGGGGAGCTGTTTTTT.

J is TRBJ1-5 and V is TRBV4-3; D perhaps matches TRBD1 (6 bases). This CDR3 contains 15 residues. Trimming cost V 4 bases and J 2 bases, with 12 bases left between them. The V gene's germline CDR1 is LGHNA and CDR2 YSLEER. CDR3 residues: CASSPGDHGNQPQHF. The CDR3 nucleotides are TGCGCCAGCAGCCCAGGGGACCATGGCAATCAGCCCCAGCATTTT.

The CDR3 spells CAWSPKGTSSGELFF. CDR3 in DNA: TGTGCCTGGAGTCCCAAAGGGACTAGCAGTGGGGAGCTGTTTTTT. This chain links TRBV30 with TRBJ2-2; 9 nucleotides align to TRBD2. The CDR3 totals 15 residues. V lost 2 bases, J lost 8 bases, and 9 bases stayed unmatched. Germline lookup yields CDR1 GTSNPN and CDR2 SVGIG (reference sequence).

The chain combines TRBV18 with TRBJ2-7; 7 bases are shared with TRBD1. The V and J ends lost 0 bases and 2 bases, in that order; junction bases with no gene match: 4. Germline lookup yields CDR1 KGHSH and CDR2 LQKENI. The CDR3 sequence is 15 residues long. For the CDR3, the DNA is TGTGCCAGCTCACCACCTGGTACAGGGGCCTACGAGCAGTACTTC. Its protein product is CASSPPGTGAYEQYF.

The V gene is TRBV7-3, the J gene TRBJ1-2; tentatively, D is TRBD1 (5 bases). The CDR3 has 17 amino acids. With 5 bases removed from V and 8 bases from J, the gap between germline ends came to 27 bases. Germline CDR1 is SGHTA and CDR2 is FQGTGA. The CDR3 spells CASSPIGASDLPGGYTF. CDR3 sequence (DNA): TGTGCCAGCAGCCCAATAGGGGCGAGCGATCTCCCTGGGGGCTACACCTTC.

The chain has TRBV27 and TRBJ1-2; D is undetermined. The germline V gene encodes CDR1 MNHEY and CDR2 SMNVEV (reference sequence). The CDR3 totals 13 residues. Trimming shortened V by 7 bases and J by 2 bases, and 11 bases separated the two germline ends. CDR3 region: CASTPGMNYGYTF. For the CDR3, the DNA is TGTGCCAGCACCCCCGGTATGAACTATGGCTACACCTTC.